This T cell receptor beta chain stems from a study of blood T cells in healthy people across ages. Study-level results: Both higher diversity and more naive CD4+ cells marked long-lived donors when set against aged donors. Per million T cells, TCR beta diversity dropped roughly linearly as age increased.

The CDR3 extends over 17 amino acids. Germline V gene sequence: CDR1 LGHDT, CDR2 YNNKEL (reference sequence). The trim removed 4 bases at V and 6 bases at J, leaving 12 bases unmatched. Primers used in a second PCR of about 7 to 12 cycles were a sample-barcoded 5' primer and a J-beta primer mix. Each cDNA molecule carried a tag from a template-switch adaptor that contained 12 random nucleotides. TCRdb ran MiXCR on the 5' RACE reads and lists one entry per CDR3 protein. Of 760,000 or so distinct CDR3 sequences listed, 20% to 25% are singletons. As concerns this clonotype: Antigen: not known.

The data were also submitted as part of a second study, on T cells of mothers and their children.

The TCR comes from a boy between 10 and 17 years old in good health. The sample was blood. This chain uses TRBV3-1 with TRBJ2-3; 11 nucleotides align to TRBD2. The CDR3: CASSPRPLAGGRDTQYF. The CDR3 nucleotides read TGTGCCAGCAGCCCACGTCCCCTAGCGGGGGGCCGCGATACGCAGTATTTT.